A single sample is the source of the 14 T cell receptor beta chains below, sequenced in a study of blood T cell repertoires in COVID-19. Sequencing used immunoSEQ multiplex PCR; TCRdb keeps in-frame clones, though not all of them. The table has some 150,000 clones, under 95% seen once. The sample was peripheral blood. The receptors were sampled from a man aged 45-65 years with acute or convalescent COVID-19.

The J gene is TRBJ2-5, the V gene TRBV7-9; a possible D gene is TRBD2 (5 bases). The CDR3 totals 13 residues. Trimming removed 0 bases from V and 5 bases from J, with 7 bases in between. From germline, CDR1 is SEHNR and CDR2 FQNEAQ (reference sequence). The CDR3, as DNA: TGTGCCAGCAGCTTAGCCGGGGATGAGACCCAGTACTTC. As protein: CASSLAGDETQYF.

This rearrangement joins TRBV29-1 to TRBJ2-3, with TRBD1 identical over 7 bases. J lost 1 base, V lost 5 bases, and 6 bases had no gene match. CDR3 length: 14 amino acids. Looked up from germline, CDR1 is SQVTM and CDR2 is ANQGSEA. CDR3 residues: CSVSGTDRTDTQYF. In nucleotides, the CDR3 is TGCAGCGTTTCCGGGACAGATCGCACAGATACGCAGTATTTT.

V gene TRBV27 combines with J gene TRBJ2-2; 10 nucleotides line up with TRBD1. Germline lookup yields CDR1 MNHEY and CDR2 SMNVEV (reference sequence). Losses at the gene ends were 5 bases for V and 3 bases for J; bases not matched to a gene: 9. The CDR3 loop spans 17 amino acids. CDR3 coding DNA: TGTGCCAGCAGTAGACAGGGGGCGCTTACATACACCGGGGAGCTGTTTTTT. Translating it yields CASSRQGALTYTGELFF.

This sequence joins TRBV11-3 and TRBJ1-4, with D possibly matching TRBD1 (6 bases). The germline V and J ends were trimmed by 5 bases and 0 bases, with 25 bases remaining between them. The CDR3 is 20 residues long. Germline lookup yields CDR1 SGHNT and CDR2 YENEEA. The chain's CDR3 is CASSPPKGDTLFATNEKLFF. In DNA form, the CDR3 reads TGTGCCAGCAGCCCCCCGAAGGGGGACACACTCTTTGCAACTAATGAAAAACTGTTTTTT.

With respect to this clone: One junction end does not reproduce the germline sequence, and a read error may be involved. This sequence joins TRBV19 and TRBJ1-2; no clear D gene. This CDR3 has 11 amino acids. The V gene's germline CDR1 is LNHDA and CDR2 SQIVND (reference sequence). The CDR3 sequence is CAASSGRAENF. CDR3 coding DNA: TGTGCCGCCAGTAGCGGGCGGGCAGAGAACTTC.

This rearrangement joins TRBV29-1 to TRBJ2-7; 9 nucleotides match TRBD2. Germline V gene lookup returns CDR1 SQVTM and CDR2 ANQGSEA. V gave up 5 bases and J gave up 2 bases; unmatched junction bases: 7. The CDR3 runs to 14 residues. CDR3 sequence (DNA): TGCAGCGTTCAAAGCGGGAGGCGAACCTACGAGCAGTACTTC. This translates into CSVQSGRRTYEQYF.

The chain has TRBV14 and TRBJ2-6; tentatively, D is TRBD1 (6 bases). Germline V gives CDR1 SGHDN, CDR2 FVKESK. This CDR3 has 16 amino acids. The V end was cut by 2 bases, the J end by 0 bases, with 8 bases between. CDR3 loop: CASSQLGGSGANVLTF. CDR3 nucleotides: TGTGCCAGCAGCCAATTAGGGGGCTCTGGGGCCAACGTCCTGACTTTC.

The chain carries TRBV5-1 and TRBJ1-4; 9 positions match TRBD1. The CDR3 spans 15 residues. The V and J ends lost 7 bases and 0 bases, in that order; junction bases with no gene match: 4. CDR1 and CDR2 from the germline V gene are SGHRS and YFSETQ. The CDR3 DNA follows: TGCGCCAGCTCTCGACAGGGGGCAACTAATGAAAAACTGTTTTTT. It yields the protein CASSRQGATNEKLFF.

J is TRBJ1-6 and V is TRBV7-2, with D tentatively TRBD1 (5 bases). The germline CDR1 and CDR2 sequences are SGHTA and FQGNSA. CDR3 size: 15 residues. The germline V and J ends were trimmed by 4 bases and 9 bases, with 16 bases remaining between them. CDR3 bases: TGTGCCAGCAGCTCCCGGGGGAATGGGGTTTCACCCCTCCACTTT. Translated, it gives CASSSRGNGVSPLHF. Combining the CDR3 with reference TRBV7-2 and TRBJ1-6 gives the whole variable domain GAGVSQSPSNKVTEKGKDVELRCDPISGHTALYWYRQSLGQGLEFLIYFQGNSAPDKSGLPSDRFSAERTGGSVSTLTIQRTQQEDSAVYLCASSSRGNGVSPLHFGNGTRLTVT.

This rearrangement joins TRBV19 to TRBJ2-7; the match to TRBD1 covers 8 bases. The CDR3 totals 12 residues. Germline CDR1 reads LNHDA; CDR2 reads SQIVND (reference sequence). The V gene end was trimmed by 11 bases and the J gene end by 6 bases; junction bases not matched to a gene: 9. The CDR3 DNA follows: TGTGCCGCAGGACAGGGTTCATCCGAGCAGTACGTC. This codes for CAAGQGSSEQYV.

The chain joins TRBV6-5 to TRBJ1-1; D perhaps matches TRBD1 (6 bases). This CDR3 region has 13 residues. Germline V gene sequence: CDR1 MNHEY, CDR2 SVGAGI. The V end lost 6 bases, the J end lost 1 base, and 9 bases lay between the germline ends. Here the CDR3 DNA reads TGTGCCAGCAGGCTCAGGGGGAACACTGAAGCTTTCTTT. Translating it yields CASRLRGNTEAFF.

The chain carries TRBV2 and TRBJ2-1, with D tentatively TRBD1 (5 bases). The CDR3 sequence is 15 residues long. The V and J ends lost 5 bases and 0 bases respectively, with 11 bases between them. CDR1 is SNHLY and CDR2 is FYNNEI in the germline V gene. CDR3 nucleotides: TGTGCCAGCAGTTTGGACACAGGCTCCTACAATGAGCAGTTCTTC. It codes for CASSLDTGSYNEQFF.

The V call is TRBV2, the J call TRBJ2-3, with 11 bases lining up with TRBD2. The J segment lost 5 bases and the V segment lost 5 bases, leaving 9 bases of the junction unmatched. Germline assignment: CDR1 SNHLY and CDR2 FYNNEI. This CDR3 contains 16 residues. The CDR3 reads CASSITSGGAGDTQYF. CDR3 coding DNA: TGTGCCAGCAGTATCACTAGCGGGGGCGCGGGAGATACGCAGTATTTT.

The chain recombines TRBV7-9 with TRBJ2-2; 8 bases map to TRBD2. V shed 1 base, J shed 9 bases, and the junction held 19 bases outside the gene matches. The germline CDR1 and CDR2 sequences are SEHNR and FQNEAQ (reference sequence). This CDR3 spans 19 amino acids. For the CDR3, the DNA is TGTGCCAGCAGCTTAGAGCGGTCCCTAGTGCGGGAGGTTGAACGGGAGCTGTTTTTT. Protein: CASSLERSLVREVERELFF.